This T cell receptor beta chain was sequenced in a study of blood T cells in healthy people across ages. This clonotype has at least ten counts. Its antigen remains unidentified. The authors ran a second PCR of about 7 to 11 cycles using a sample-barcoded 5' primer and a J-beta primer mix. TCRdb called the 5' RACE reads again in MiXCR, with one record for every CDR3 protein. This sample has roughly 1.4 million distinct CDR3 sequences, with approximately 59% found just once. Germline values: CDR1 DFQATT, CDR2 SNEGSKA (reference sequence). Trimming removed 3 bases at V and 6 bases at J, with 21 bases between. The CDR3 loop spans 15 amino acids. Findings of the study overall: When set beside aged donors, long-lived donors presented more naive CD4+ cells and higher diversity.

The chain joins TRBV20-1 to TRBJ2-7, with a tentative D call TRBD2 (7 bases). Specimen: blood. The receptor comes from a young man in good health. The CDR3 DNA reads as TGCAGTGCTAGCTCCCCGGGGGGCGGGATAAGCGAGCAGTACTTC. It specifies CSASSPGGGISEQYF.